Listed below are T cell receptor beta chains from one sample, sequenced in a study of memory CD4+ T cells and cytomegalovirus serostatus. The data were produced by immunoSEQ multiplex PCR, yet TCRdb's version contains in-frame clones alone and is incomplete. The sample lists 45,000 to 50,000 clones; about three quarters were seen once. The source material was memory CD4+ T cells from blood. The receptors derive from an adult in good health and CMV-seronegative. Both conserved end residues are part of each CDR3. The D gene is left open where the match is weak. Clone sizes are given selectively: once, few, many, or a class where the clone is expanded.

V,size,J,D,CDR3,DNA
TRBV2,NA,TRBJ2-7,NA,CASSEQGISYEQYF,TGTGCCAGCAGTGAACAGGGAATCTCCTACGAGCAGTACTTC
TRBV30,NA,TRBJ2-1,NA,CALTGRDWRSSYNEQFF,TGTGCCCTAACGGGCCGGGACTGGCGGAGCTCCTACAATGAGCAGTTCTTC
TRBV29-1,NA,TRBJ1-1,NA,CSALGLLNTEAFF,TGCAGCGCCTTGGGACTGTTGAACACTGAAGCTTTCTTT
TRBV29-1,NA,TRBJ2-2,TRBD2,CSVVAGENTGELFF,TGCAGCGTTGTAGCGGGGGAGAACACCGGGGAGCTGTTTTTT
TRBV7-2,NA,TRBJ1-5,TRBD1,CASTLNGPGTDYQPQHF,TGTGCCAGCACCCTGAACGGGCCCGGGACAGATTATCAGCCCCAGCATTTT
TRBV5-1,NA,TRBJ1-1,NA,CASSLDYSGYTEAFF,TGCGCCAGCAGTCTTGACTACTCGGGTTACACTGAAGCTTTCTTT
TRBV7-9,NA,TRBJ2-7,NA,CASSIRAYEQYF,TGTGCCAGCAGCATCAGGGCCTACGAGCAGTACTTC
TRBV5-4,NA,TRBJ2-2,NA,CASSPFRGGDTGELFF,TGTGCCAGCAGCCCATTCAGGGGTGGGGACACCGGGGAGCTGTTTTTT
TRBV25-1,NA,TRBJ2-1,NA,CASSEYQGSSYNEQFF,TGTGCCAGCAGTGAATATCAGGGGAGCTCCTACAATGAGCAGTTCTTC
TRBV18,NA,TRBJ1-1,NA,CASSPLRAMNTEAFF,TGTGCCAGCTCACCACTCCGGGCCATGAACACTGAAGCTTTCTTT
TRBV29-1,NA,TRBJ2-1,NA,CSVEAQANEQFF,TGCAGCGTTGAAGCACAGGCCAATGAGCAGTTCTTC
TRBV11-2,NA,TRBJ2-1,TRBD2,CASSLGPLGLAHFF,TGTGCCAGCAGCTTAGGACCCCTGGGACTAGCCCATTTCTTC
TRBV9,NA,TRBJ2-7,NA,CASSGPDLSYEQYF,TGTGCCAGCAGCGGCCCCGACCTCTCCTACGAGCAGTACTTC
TRBV18,NA,TRBJ2-5,NA,CASSPTWVAQQETQYF,TGTGCCAGCTCACCCACGTGGGTAGCCCAACAAGAGACCCAGTACTTC
TRBV18,NA,TRBJ1-2,NA,CASSPETGLSYGYTF,TGTGCCAGCTCACCAGAAACAGGGCTAAGCTATGGCTACACCTTC
TRBV15,NA,TRBJ2-1,NA,CATSRGQGYEQFF,TGTGCCACCAGCAGAGGGCAGGGGTACGAGCAGTTCTTC
TRBV6-1,NA,TRBJ2-1,NA,CASITKDNEQFF,TGTGCCAGCATTACAAAGGACAATGAGCAGTTCTTC
TRBV29-1,few,TRBJ1-1,NA,CSVEEGYTEAFF,TGCAGCGTTGAGGAGGGCTACACTGAAGCTTTCTTT
TRBV18,NA,TRBJ1-2,NA,CASSPGGPNYGYTF,TGTGCCAGCTCACCTGGGGGTCCCAACTATGGCTACACCTTC
TRBV7-9,NA,TRBJ2-5,TRBD1,CASSAGDRGLQETQYF,TGTGCCAGCAGCGCGGGGGACAGGGGGCTACAAGAGACCCAGTACTTC
TRBV19,NA,TRBJ2-1,TRBD1,CASSIDPRGLSYNEQFF,TGTGCCAGTAGTATAGATCCGAGGGGGCTTTCCTACAATGAGCAGTTCTTC
TRBV27,few,TRBJ1-1,NA,CASSLSGLLKLVF,TGTGCCAGCAGTTTATCGGGGTTGCTGAAGCTAGTCTTT
TRBV7-9,NA,TRBJ1-1,NA,CASSFYGNGLNTEAFF,TGTGCCAGCAGCTTTTATGGGAACGGCCTGAACACTGAAGCTTTCTTT
TRBV6-5,NA,TRBJ1-2,NA,CASSSLSSIGGYGYTF,TGTGCCAGCAGTTCCCTTAGCTCCATCGGAGGGTATGGCTACACCTTC
TRBV7-9,NA,TRBJ1-1,NA,CASSFNSPAEAFF,TGTGCCAGCAGCTTCAACTCCCCGGCCGAAGCTTTCTTT
TRBV2,NA,TRBJ2-5,NA,CASSRDSTFQETQYF,TGTGCCAGCAGTAGGGACTCGACGTTCCAAGAGACCCAGTACTTC
TRBV10-1,NA,TRBJ2-1,TRBD2,CASSETGTSTYNEQFF,TGCGCCAGCAGTGAAACTGGGACTAGTACCTACAATGAGCAGTTCTTC
TRBV7-9,few,TRBJ1-1,NA,CASSSSGEAEAFF,TGTGCCAGCAGCTCATCAGGGGAGGCTGAAGCTTTCTTT
TRBV9,NA,TRBJ2-5,TRBD1,CASSGRDRVSGETQYF,TGTGCCAGCAGCGGCCGGGACAGGGTTTCGGGCGAGACCCAGTACTTC
TRBV28,NA,TRBJ2-7,TRBD2,CASSLSAGLAGGYEQYF,TGTGCCAGCAGTTTAAGCGCGGGACTAGCGGGAGGCTACGAGCAGTACTTC
TRBV27,NA,TRBJ2-1,NA,CASSLPRGEQFF,TGTGCCAGCAGTTTGCCCCGTGGTGAGCAGTTCTTC
TRBV28,NA,TRBJ2-7,NA,CASKGSSYEQYF,TGTGCCAGCAAGGGGAGCTCCTACGAGCAGTACTTC
TRBV28,NA,TRBJ1-1,NA,CASSSGHPNTEAFF,TGTGCCAGCAGTTCGGGGCACCCGAACACTGAAGCTTTCTTT
TRBV2,NA,TRBJ1-1,NA,CASSARNYGSTGLEAFF,TGTGCCAGCAGCGCGAGAAATTACGGGTCGACGGGACTTGAAGCTTTCTTT
TRBV4-1,NA,TRBJ2-6,TRBD2,CASSQVAGGLANVLTF,TGCGCCAGCAGCCAAGTGGCGGGGGGACTGGCCAACGTCCTGACTTTC
TRBV30,NA,TRBJ2-3,NA,CACRQPRGYRRTDTQYF,TGTGCCTGTAGGCAACCCCGGGGGTACAGAAGAACAGATACGCAGTATTTT
TRBV7-6,once,TRBJ2-7,TRBD1,CASSRGTGISYEQYF,TGTGCCAGCAGCAGAGGGACAGGGATCTCCTACGAGCAGTACTTC
TRBV11-3,NA,TRBJ1-4,TRBD1,CASSRTGGSEKLFF,TGTGCCAGCAGCCGGACAGGGGGAAGTGAAAAACTGTTTTTT
TRBV13,NA,TRBJ2-7,TRBD2,CASSREVVGTSGRSYEQYF,TGTGCCAGCAGCCGTGAGGTCGTCGGGACTAGCGGACGCTCCTACGAGCAGTACTTC
TRBV2,NA,TRBJ2-1,NA,CASSESSGPYNEQFF,TGTGCCAGCAGTGAAAGTAGCGGTCCCTACAATGAGCAGTTCTTC